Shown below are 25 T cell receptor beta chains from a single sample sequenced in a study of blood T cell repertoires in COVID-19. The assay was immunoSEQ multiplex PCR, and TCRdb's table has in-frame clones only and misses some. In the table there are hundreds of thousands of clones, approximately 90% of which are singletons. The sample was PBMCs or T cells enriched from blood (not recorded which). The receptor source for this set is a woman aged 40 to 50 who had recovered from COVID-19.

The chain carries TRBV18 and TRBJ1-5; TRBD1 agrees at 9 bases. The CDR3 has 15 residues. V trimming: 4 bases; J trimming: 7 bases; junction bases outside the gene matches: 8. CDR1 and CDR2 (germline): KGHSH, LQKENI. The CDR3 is CASSLTQGAGQPQHF. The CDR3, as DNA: TGTGCCAGCTCACTTACACAGGGGGCAGGACAGCCCCAGCATTTT.

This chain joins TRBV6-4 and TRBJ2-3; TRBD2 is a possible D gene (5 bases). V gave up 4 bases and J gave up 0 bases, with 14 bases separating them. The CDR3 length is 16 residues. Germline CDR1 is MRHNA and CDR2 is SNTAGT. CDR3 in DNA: TGTGCCAGCAGTGCGAGTGTGGACTCTAGCACAGATACGCAGTATTTT. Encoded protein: CASSASVDSSTDTQYF.

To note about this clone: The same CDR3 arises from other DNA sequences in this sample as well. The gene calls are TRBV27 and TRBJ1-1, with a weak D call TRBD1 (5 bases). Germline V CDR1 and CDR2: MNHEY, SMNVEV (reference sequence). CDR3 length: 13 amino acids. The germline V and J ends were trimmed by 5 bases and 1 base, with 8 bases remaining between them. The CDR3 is CASSPTGNTEAFF. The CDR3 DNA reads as TGTGCCAGCAGTCCCACAGGGAACACTGAAGCTTTCTTT.

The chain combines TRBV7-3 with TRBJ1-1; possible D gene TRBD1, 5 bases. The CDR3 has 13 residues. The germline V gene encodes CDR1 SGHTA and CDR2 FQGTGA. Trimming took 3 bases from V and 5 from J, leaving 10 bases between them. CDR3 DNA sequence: TGTGCCAGCAGCTTGGGGCTGGGGACTGAAGCTTTCTTT. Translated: CASSLGLGTEAFF.

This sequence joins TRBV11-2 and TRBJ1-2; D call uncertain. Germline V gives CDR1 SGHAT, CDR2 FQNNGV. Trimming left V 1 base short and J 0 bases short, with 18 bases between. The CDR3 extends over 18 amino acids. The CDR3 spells CASSLGVRVGHTNYGYTF. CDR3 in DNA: TGTGCCAGCAGCTTAGGCGTCCGGGTTGGCCACACTAACTATGGCTACACCTTC.

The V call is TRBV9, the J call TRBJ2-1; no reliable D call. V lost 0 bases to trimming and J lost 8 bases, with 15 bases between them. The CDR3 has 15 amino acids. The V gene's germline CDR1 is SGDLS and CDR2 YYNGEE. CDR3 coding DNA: TGTGCCAGCAGCGTAGGGGCTTTGGTAACGGATGAGCAGTTCTTC. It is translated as CASSVGALVTDEQFF.

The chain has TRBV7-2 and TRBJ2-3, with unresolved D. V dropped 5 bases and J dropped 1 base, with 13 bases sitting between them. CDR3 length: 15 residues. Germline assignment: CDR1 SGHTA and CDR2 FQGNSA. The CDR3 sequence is CASSLRLSRTDTQYF. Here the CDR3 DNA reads TGTGCCAGCAGCCTCCGCCTAAGTCGCACAGATACGCAGTATTTT.

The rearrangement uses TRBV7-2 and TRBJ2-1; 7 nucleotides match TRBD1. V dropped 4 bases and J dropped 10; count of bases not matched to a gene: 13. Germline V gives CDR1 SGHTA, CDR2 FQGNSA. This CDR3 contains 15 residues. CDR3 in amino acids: CASSSTGTVLVEQFF. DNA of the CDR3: TGTGCCAGCAGCTCCACCGGGACAGTCTTGGTGGAGCAGTTCTTC.

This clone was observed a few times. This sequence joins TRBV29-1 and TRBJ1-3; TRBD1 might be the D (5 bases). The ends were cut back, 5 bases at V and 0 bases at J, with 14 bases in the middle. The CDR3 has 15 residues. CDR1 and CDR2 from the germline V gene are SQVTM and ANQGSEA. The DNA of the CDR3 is TGCAGCGTTAAAACAGGCCTTGACTCTGGAAACACCATATATTTT. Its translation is CSVKTGLDSGNTIYF.

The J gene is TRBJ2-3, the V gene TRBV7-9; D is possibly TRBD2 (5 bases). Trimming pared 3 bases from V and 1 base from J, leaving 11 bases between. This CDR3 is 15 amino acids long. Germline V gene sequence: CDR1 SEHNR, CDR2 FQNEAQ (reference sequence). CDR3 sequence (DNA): TGTGCCAGCAGCTTCCCCCAGGAGGGCACAGATACGCAGTATTTT. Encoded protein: CASSFPQEGTDTQYF. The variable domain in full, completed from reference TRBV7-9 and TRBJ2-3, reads DTGVSQNPRHKITKRGQNVTFRCDPISEHNRLYWYRQTLGQGPEFLTYFQNEAQLEKSRLLSDRFSAERPKGSFSTLEIQRTEQGDSAMYLCASSFPQEGTDTQYFGPGTRLTVL.

This CDR3 is CASGTGGVETQYF. The DNA of the CDR3 is TGCGCCAGCGGGACAGGGGGCGTTGAGACCCAGTACTTC. The genes are TRBV5-1 and TRBJ2-5, with TRBD1 matching 12 bases. J gave up 5 bases and V 7 bases, and 3 bases lay outside the gene matches. The CDR3 runs to 13 residues. Germline V gene sequence: CDR1 SGHRS, CDR2 YFSETQ.

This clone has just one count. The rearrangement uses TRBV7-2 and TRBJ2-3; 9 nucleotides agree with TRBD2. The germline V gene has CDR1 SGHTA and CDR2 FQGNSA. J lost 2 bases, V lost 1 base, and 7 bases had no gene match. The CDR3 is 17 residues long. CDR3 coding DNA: TGTGCCAGCAGCTTAGTACCTAGCGGGACCGCCACAGATACGCAGTATTTT. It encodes CASSLVPSGTATDTQYF.

The CDR3 is CASRDFGAAGELFF. In DNA form, the CDR3 reads TGTGCCAGCCGGGACTTCGGGGCAGCCGGGGAGCTGTTTTTT. The rearrangement links TRBV3-1 (or the pseudogene TRBV3-2) to TRBJ2-2; D is possibly TRBD2 (6 bases). CDR1 and CDR2 from the germline V gene are LGHDT and YNNKEL (reference sequence). The CDR3 length is 14 residues. Trimming stripped 8 bases from V and 6 bases from J, with 16 bases between.

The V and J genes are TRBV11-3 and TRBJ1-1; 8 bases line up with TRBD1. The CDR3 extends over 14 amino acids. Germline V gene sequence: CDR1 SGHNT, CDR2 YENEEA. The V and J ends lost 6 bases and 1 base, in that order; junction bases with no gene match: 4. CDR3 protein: CASSTGGANTEAFF. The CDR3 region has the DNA TGTGCCAGCAGTACAGGGGGGGCGAACACTGAAGCTTTCTTT.

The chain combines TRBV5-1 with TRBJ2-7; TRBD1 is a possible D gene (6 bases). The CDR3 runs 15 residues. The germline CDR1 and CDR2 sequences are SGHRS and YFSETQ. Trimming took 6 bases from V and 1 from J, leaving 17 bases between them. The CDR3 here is CASTVLGGSSYEQYF. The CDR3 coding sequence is TGCGCCAGCACCGTCCTAGGGGGTTCTTCCTACGAGCAGTACTTC.

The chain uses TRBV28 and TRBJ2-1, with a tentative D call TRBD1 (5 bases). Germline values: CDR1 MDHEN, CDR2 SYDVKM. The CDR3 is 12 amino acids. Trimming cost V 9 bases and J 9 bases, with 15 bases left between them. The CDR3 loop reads CASATDQGEQFF. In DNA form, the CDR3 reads TGTGCCAGTGCGACCGATCAGGGTGAGCAGTTCTTC.

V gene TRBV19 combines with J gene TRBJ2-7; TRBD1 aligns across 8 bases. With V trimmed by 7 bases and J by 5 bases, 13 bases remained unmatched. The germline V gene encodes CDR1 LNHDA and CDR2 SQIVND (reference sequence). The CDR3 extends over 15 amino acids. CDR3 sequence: CASTVLGQGADEQYF. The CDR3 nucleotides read TGTGCCAGTACGGTCCTGGGGCAGGGGGCGGACGAGCAGTACTTC. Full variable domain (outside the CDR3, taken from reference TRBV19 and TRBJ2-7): DGGITQSPKYLFRKEGQNVTLSCEQNLNHDAMYWYRQDPGQGLRLIYYSQIVNDFQKGDIAEGYSVSREKKESFPLTVTSAQKNPTAFYLCASTVLGQGADEQYFGPGTRLTVT.

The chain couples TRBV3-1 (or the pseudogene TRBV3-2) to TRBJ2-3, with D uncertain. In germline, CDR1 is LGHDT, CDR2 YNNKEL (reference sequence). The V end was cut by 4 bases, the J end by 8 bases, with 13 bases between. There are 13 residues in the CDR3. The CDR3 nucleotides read TGTGCCAGCAGCCGCCCCTCAGCAGGTACGCAGTATTTT. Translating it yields CASSRPSAGTQYF.

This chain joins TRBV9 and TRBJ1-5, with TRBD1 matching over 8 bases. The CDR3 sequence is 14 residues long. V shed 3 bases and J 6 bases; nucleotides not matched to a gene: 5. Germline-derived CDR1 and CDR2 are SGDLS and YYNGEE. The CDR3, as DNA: TGTGCCAGCAGCGAAACAGGGGGGGGTCAGCCCCAGCATTTT. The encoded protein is CASSETGGGQPQHF.

The CDR3, as DNA: TGTGCCAGCAGCTTATTGACTAGCGGTTCCTACGAGCAGTACTTC. This translates into CASSLLTSGSYEQYF. This chain connects TRBV5-4 to TRBJ2-7, with TRBD2 matching over 9 bases. V lost 2 bases to trimming and J lost 1 base; unmatched junction nucleotides: 4. The CDR3 runs 15 residues. Germline loops: CDR1 SGHNT, CDR2 YYREEE (reference sequence).

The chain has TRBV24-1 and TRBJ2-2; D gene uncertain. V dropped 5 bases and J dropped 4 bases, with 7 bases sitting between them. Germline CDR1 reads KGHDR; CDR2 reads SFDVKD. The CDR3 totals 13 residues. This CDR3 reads CATSVQATGELFF. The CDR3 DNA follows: TGTGCCACCAGTGTTCAGGCCACCGGGGAGCTGTTTTTT.

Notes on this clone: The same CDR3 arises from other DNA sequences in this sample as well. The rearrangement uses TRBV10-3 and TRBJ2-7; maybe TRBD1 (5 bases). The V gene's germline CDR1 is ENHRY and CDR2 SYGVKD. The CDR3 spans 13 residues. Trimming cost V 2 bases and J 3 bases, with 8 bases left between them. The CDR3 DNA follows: TGTGCCATCAGTGAGGGGGCTTTCTACGAGCAGTACTTC. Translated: CAISEGAFYEQYF.

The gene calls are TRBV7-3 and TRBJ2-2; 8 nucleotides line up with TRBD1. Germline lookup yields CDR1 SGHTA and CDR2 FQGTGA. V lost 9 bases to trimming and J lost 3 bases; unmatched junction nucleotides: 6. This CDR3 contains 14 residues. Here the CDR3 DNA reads TGTGCCAGTTCCAGGGGGCCTTACACCGGGGAGCTGTTTTTT. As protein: CASSRGPYTGELFF.

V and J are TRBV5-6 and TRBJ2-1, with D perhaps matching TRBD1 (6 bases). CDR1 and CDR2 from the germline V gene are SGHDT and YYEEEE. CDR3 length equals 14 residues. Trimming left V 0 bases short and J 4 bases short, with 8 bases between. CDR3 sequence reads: CASSLGTAYNEQFF. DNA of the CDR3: TGTGCCAGCAGCTTGGGGACAGCATACAATGAGCAGTTCTTC.

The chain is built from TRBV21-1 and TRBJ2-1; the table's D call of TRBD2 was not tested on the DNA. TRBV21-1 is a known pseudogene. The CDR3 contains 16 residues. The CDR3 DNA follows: TGTGCCAGCAGCAAGGGACTAGCGGGAGCTTACAATGAGCAGTTCTTC. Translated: CASSKGLAGAYNEQFF.